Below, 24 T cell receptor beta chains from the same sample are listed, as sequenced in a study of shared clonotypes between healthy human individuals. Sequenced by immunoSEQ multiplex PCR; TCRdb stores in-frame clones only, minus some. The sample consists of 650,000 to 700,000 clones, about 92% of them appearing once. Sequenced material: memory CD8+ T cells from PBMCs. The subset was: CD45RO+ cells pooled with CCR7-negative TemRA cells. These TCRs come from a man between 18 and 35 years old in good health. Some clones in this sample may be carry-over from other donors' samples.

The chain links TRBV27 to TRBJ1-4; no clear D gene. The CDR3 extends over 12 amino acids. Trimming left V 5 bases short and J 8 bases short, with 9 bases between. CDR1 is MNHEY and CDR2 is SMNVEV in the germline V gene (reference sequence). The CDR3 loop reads CASSPRGEKLFF. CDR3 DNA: TGTGCCAGCAGTCCCCGTGGAGAAAAACTGTTTTTT. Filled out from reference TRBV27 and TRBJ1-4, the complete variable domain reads EAQVTQNPRYLITVTGKKLTVTCSQNMNHEYMSWYRQDPGLGLRQIYYSMNVEVTDKGDVPEGYKVSRKEKRNFPLILESPSPNQTSLYFCASSPRGEKLFFGSGTQLSVL.

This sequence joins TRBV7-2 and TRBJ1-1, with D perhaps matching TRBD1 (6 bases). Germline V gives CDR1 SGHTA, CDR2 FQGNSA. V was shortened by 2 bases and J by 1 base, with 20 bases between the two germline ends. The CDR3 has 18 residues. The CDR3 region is CASSLKTPRDTENTEAFF. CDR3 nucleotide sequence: TGTGCCAGCAGCTTAAAAACGCCCCGGGACACAGAGAACACTGAAGCTTTCTTT.

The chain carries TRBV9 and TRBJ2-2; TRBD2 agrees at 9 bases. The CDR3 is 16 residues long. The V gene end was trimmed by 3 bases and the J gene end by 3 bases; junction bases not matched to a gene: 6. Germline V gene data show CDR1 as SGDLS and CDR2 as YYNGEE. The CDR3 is CASSDVAGDYTGELFF. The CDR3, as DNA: TGTGCCAGCAGCGATGTAGCGGGAGACTACACCGGGGAGCTGTTTTTT.

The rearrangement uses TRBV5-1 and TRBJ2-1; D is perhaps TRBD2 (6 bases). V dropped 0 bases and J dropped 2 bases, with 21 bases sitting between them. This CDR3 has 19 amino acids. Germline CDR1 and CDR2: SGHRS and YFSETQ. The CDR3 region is CASSLAEGFLGGTYNEQFF. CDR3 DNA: TGCGCCAGCAGCTTGGCTGAGGGGTTCCTGGGGGGTACCTACAATGAGCAGTTCTTC.

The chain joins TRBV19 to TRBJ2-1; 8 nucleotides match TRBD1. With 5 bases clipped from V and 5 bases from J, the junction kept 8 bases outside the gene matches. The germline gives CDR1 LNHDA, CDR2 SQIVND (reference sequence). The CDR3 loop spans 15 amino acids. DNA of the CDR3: TGTGCCAGTAGTCCTCCCGGGACAGGAGACAATGAGCAGTTCTTC. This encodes CASSPPGTGDNEQFF.

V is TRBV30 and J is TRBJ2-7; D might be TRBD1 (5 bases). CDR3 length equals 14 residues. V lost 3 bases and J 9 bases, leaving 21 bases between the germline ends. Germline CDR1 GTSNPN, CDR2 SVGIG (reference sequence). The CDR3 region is CAWSSKGAPVGQYF. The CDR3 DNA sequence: TGTGCCTGGAGCTCAAAAGGGGCTCCCGTCGGGCAGTACTTC. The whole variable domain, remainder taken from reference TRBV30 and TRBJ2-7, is SQTIHQWPATLVQPVGSPLSLECTVEGTSNPNLYWYRQAAGRGLQLLFYSVGIGQISSEVPQNLSASRPQDRQFILSSKKLLLSDSGFYLCAWSSKGAPVGQYFGPGTRLTVT.

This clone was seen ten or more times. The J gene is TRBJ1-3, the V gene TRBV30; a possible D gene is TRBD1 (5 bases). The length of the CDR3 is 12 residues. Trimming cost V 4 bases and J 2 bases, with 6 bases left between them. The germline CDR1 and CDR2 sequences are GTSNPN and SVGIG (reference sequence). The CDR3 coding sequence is TGTGCCTGGAAGGGGACTGGAAACACCATATATTTT. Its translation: CAWKGTGNTIYF.

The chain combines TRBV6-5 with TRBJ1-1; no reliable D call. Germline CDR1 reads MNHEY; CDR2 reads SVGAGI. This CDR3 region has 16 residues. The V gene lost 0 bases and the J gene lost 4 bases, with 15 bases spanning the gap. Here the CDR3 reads CASSYSKSGESTEAFF. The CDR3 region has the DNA TGTGCCAGCAGTTACTCGAAGTCAGGTGAGAGCACTGAAGCTTTCTTT.

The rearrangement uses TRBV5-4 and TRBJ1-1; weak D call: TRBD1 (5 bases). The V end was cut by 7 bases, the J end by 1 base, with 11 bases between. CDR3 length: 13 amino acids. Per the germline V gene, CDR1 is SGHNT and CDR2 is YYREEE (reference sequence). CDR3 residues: CASGSGANTEAFF. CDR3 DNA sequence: TGTGCCAGCGGGTCTGGGGCGAACACTGAAGCTTTCTTT. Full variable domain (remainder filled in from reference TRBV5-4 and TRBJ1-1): ETGVTQSPTHLIKTRGQQVTLRCSSQSGHNTVSWYQQALGQGPQFIFQYYREEENGRGNFPPRFSGLQFPNYSSELNVNALELDDSALYLCASGSGANTEAFFGQGTRLTVV.

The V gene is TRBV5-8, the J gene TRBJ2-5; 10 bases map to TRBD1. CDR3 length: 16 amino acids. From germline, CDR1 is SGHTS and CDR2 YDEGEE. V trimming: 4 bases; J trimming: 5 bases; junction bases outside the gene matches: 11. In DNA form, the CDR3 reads TGTGCCAGCAGCCCTCTTAGGGGGACAGGGGTGGAGACCCAGTACTTC. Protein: CASSPLRGTGVETQYF.

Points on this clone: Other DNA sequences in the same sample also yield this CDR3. The CDR3 protein is CASSFVGAGELFF. The DNA of the CDR3 is TGTGCCAGCAGTTTCGTGGGGGCCGGGGAGCTGTTTTTT. V usage is TRBV27 and J usage is TRBJ2-2; perhaps D is TRBD1 or TRBD2 (5 bases each). The CDR3 consists of 13 residues. The germline V gene encodes CDR1 MNHEY and CDR2 SMNVEV (reference sequence). The V end lost 3 bases, the J end lost 6 bases, and 8 bases lay between the germline ends.

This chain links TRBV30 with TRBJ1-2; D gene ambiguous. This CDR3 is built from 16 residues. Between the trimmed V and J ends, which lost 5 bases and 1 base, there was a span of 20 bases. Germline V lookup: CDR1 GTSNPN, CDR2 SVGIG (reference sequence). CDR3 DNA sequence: TGTGCCTGGGACAAGGAGAACAAACCCCTTAACTATGGCTACACCTTC. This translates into CAWDKENKPLNYGYTF.

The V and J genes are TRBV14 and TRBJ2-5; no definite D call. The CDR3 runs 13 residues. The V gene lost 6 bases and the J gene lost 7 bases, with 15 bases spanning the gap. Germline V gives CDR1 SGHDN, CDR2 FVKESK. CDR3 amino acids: CASSSIEGRTQYF. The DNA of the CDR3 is TGTGCCAGCAGTTCCATCGAAGGGCGGACCCAGTACTTC.

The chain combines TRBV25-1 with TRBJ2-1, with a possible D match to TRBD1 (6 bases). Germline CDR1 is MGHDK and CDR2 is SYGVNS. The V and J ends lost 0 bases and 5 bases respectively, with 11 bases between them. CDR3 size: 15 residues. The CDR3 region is CASSEYGGSNNEQFF. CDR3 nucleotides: TGTGCCAGCAGTGAATATGGGGGCAGCAACAATGAGCAGTTCTTC.

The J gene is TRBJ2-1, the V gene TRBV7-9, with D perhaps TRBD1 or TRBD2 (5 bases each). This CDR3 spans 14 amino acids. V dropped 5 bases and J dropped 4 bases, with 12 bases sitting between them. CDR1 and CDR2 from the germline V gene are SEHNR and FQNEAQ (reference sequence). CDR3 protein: CASSPGTSYNEQFF. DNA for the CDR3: TGTGCCAGCAGCCCCGGGACCTCTTACAATGAGCAGTTCTTC. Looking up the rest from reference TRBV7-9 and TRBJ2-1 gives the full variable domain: DTGVSQNPRHKITKRGQNVTFRCDPISEHNRLYWYRQTLGQGPEFLTYFQNEAQLEKSRLLSDRFSAERPKGSFSTLEIQRTEQGDSAMYLCASSPGTSYNEQFFGPGTRLTVL.

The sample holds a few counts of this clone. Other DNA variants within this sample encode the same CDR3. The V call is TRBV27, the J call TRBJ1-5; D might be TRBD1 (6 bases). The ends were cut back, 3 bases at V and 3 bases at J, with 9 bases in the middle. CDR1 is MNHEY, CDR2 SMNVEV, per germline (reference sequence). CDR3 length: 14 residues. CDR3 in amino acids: CASSFRDNNQPQHF. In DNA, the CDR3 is TGTGCCAGCAGTTTTCGGGACAACAATCAGCCCCAGCATTTT.

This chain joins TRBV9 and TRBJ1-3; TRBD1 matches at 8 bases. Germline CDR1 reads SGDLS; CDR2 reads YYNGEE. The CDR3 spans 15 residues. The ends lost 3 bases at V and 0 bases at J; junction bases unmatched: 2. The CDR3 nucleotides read TGTGCCAGCAGCGCAACAGGGGGCTCTGGAAACACCATATATTTT. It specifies CASSATGGSGNTIYF.

The chain's CDR3 is CASSFVGGYETQYF. The CDR3, as DNA: TGTGCCAGCAGTTTCGTAGGGGGCTATGAGACCCAGTACTTC. The chain uses TRBV28 and TRBJ2-5, with 7 bases fitting TRBD1. Per the germline V gene, CDR1 is MDHEN and CDR2 is SYDVKM. The CDR3 runs 14 residues. V lost 3 bases and J lost 5; bases outside the gene matches: 6.

In DNA, the CDR3 is TGTGCCAGCAGCCAGTCCGAGGGACTAGCGGGAGCCCTGGCCAAAAACATTCAGTACTTC. This sequence encodes CASSQSEGLAGALAKNIQYF. The V gene is TRBV14, the J gene TRBJ2-4; 14 bases fit TRBD2. Germline loops: CDR1 SGHDN, CDR2 FVKESK. V shed 3 bases and J 1 base; nucleotides not matched to a gene: 11. The CDR3 has 20 residues.

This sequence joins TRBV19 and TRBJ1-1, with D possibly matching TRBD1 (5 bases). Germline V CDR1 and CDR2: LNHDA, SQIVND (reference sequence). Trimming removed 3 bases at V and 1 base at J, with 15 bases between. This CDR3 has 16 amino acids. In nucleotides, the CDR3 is TGTGCCAGTAGTATCTCCGGGACCTACAAGAACACTGAAGCTTTCTTT. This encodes CASSISGTYKNTEAFF.

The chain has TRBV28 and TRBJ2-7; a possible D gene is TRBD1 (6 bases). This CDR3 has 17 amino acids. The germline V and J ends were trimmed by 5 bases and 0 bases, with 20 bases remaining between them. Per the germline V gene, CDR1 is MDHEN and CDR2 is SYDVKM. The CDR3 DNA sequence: TGTGCCAGCAGTCCCCCCCTCTGGACAGAAAGCTCCTACGAGCAGTACTTC. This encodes CASSPPLWTESSYEQYF.

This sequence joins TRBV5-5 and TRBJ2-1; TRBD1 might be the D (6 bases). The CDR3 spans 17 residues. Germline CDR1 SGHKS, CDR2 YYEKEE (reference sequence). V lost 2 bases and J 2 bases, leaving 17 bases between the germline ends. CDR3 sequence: CASSLSDSERPYNEQFF. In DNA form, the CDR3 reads TGTGCCAGCAGCTTATCGGACAGCGAACGCCCCTACAATGAGCAGTTCTTC.

CDR3 residues: CASSWGWLPIYGYTF. DNA of the CDR3: TGTGCCAGCAGCTGGGGGTGGCTCCCAATCTATGGCTACACCTTC. The chain recombines TRBV5-8 with TRBJ1-2, with D perhaps matching TRBD1 (5 bases). The V gene lost 3 bases and the J gene lost 4 bases, with 16 bases spanning the gap. Germline V gene lookup returns CDR1 SGHTS and CDR2 YDEGEE. The CDR3 contains 15 residues.

The CDR3 here is CASSLMGGSEAFF. The DNA for the CDR3 is TGCGCCAGCAGCTTGATGGGAGGTTCTGAAGCTTTCTTT. The chain combines TRBV5-1 with TRBJ1-1; D not resolved. From germline, CDR1 is SGHRS and CDR2 YFSETQ. With 1 base removed from V and 6 bases from J, the gap between germline ends came to 10 bases. The CDR3 has 13 residues.